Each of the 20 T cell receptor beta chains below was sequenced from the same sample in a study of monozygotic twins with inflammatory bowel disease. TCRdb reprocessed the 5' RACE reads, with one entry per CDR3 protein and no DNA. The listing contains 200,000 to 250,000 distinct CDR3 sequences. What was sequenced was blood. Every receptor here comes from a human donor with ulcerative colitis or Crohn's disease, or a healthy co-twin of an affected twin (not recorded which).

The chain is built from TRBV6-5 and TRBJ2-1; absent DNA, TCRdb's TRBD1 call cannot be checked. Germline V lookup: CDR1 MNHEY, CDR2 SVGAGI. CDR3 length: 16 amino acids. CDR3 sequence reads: CASSYEGAGSYNEQFF.

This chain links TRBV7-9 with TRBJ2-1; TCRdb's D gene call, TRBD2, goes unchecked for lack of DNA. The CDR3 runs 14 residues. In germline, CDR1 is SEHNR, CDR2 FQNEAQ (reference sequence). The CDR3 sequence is CASLAGGPYNEQFF.

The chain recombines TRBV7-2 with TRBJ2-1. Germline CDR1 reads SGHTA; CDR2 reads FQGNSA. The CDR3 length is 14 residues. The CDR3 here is CASSFGRSIGEQFF.

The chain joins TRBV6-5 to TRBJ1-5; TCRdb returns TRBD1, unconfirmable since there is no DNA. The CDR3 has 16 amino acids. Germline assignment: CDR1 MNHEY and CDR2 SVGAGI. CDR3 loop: CASSYQKGGENQPQHF.

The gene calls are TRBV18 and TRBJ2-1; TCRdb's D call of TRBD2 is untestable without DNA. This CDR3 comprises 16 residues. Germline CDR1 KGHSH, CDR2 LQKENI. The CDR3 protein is CASSRASGSLGNEQFF.

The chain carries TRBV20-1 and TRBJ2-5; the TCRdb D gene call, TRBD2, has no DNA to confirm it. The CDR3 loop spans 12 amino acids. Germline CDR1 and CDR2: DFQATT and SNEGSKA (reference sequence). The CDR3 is CSAREREETQYF.

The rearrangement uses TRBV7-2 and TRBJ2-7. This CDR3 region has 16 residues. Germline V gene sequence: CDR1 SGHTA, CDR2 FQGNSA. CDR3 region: CASSFGATSSSYEQYF.

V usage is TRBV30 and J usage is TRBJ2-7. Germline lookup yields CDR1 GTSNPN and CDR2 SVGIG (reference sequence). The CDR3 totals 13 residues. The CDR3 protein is CAWIPGDSYEQYF.

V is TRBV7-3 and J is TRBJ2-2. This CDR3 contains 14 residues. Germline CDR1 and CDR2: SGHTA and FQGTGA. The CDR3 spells CASSLIANTGELFF.

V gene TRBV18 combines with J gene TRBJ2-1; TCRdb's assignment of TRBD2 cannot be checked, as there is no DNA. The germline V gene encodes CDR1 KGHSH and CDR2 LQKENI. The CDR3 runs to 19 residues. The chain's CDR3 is CASSLKETRGTQGHNEQFF. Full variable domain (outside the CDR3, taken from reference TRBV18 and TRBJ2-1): NAGVMQNPRHLVRRRGQEARLRCSPMKGHSHVYWYRQLPEEGLKFMVYLQKENIIDESGMPKERFSAEFPKEGPSILRIQQVVRGDSAAYFCASSLKETRGTQGHNEQFFGPGTRLTVL.

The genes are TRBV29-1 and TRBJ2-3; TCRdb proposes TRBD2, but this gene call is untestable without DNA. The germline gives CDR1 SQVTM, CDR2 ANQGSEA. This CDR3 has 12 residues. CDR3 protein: CSARKTQHTQYF.

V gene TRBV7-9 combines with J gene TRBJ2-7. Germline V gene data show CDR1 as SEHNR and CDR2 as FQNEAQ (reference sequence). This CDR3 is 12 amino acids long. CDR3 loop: CASSSPYGEQYF. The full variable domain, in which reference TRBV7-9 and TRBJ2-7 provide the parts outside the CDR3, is DTGVSQNPRHKITKRGQNVTFRCDPISEHNRLYWYRQTLGQGPEFLTYFQNEAQLEKSRLLSDRFSAERPKGSFSTLEIQRTEQGDSAMYLCASSSPYGEQYFGPGTRLTVT.

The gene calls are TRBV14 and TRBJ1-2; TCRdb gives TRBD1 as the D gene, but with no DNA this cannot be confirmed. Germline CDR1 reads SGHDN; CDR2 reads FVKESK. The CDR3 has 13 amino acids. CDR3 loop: CASSDRGLYGYTF. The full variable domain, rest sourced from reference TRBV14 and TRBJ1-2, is EAGVTQFPSHSVIEKGQTVTLRCDPISGHDNLYWYRRVMGKEIKFLLHFVKESKQDESGMPNNRFLAERTGGTYSTLKVQPAELEDSGVYFCASSDRGLYGYTFGSGTRLTVV.

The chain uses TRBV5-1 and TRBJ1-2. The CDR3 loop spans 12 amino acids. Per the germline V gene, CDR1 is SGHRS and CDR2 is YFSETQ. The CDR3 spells CASSLERYGYTF.

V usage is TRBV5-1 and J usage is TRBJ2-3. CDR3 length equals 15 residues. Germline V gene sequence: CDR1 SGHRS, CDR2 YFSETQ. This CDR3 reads CASSLEGGGTDTQYF.

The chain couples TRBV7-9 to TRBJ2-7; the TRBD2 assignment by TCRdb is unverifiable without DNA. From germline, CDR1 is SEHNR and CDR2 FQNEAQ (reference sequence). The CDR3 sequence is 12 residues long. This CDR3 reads CASSLTTGEQYF.

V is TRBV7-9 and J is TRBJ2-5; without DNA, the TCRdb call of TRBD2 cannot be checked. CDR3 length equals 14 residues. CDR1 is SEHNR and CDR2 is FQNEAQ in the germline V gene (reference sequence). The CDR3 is CASSFSGEQETQYF.

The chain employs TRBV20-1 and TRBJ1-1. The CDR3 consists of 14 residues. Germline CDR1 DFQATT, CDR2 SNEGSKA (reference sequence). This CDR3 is CSARDVEENTEAFF.

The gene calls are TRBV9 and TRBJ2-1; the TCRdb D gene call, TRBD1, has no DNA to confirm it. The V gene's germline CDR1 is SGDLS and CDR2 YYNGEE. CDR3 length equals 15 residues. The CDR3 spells CASSPGGGSVNEQFF.

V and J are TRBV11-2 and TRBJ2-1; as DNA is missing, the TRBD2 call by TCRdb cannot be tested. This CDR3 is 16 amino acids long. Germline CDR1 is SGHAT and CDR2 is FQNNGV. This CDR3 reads CASSLDGRESYNEQFF.